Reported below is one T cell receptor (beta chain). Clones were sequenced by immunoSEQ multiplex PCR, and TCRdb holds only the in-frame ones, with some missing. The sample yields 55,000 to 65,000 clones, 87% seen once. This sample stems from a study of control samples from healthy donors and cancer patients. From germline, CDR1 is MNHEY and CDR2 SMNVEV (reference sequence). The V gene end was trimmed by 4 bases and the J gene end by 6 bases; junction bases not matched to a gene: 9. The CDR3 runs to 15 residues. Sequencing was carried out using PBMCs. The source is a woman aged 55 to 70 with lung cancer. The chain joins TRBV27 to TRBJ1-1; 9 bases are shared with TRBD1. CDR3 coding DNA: TGTGCCAGCAGTTCCTTCGGACAGGGGATCGCTGAAGCTTTCTTT. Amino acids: CASSSFGQGIAEAFF.